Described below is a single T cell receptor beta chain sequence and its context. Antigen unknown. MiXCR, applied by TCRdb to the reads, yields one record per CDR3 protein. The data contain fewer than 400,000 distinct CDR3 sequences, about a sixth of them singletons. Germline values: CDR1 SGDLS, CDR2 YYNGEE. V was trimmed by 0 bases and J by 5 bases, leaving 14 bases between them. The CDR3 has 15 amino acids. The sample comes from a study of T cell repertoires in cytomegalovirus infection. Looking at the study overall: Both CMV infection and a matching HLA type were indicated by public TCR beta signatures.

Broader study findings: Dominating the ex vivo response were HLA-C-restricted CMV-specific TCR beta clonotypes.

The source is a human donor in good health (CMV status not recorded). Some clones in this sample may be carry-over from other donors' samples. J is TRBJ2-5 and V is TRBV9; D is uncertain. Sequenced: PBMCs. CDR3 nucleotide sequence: TGTGCCAGCAGCGTAGCGACGGCCAAGTCTGAGACCCAGTACTTC. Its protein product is CASSVATAKSETQYF.